This note documents a single TCR beta chain sequence. Its specificity is unknown. Germline is not matched at one junction end, which may reflect a read error. The source material, 20-30 mg of unsorted bulk tissue, was used to co-extract RNA and DNA. This sample stems from a study of tumor-infiltrating lymphocytes in primary liver carcinoma. Study at large: Tumors were stage T1-T3 N0M0, about 4 to 11 cm across.

Points from the study as a whole: Against blood, tumors held a significantly higher top-250-clone fraction (p = 0.039).

Using a constant-region primer together with ProtoScript II reverse transcriptase, TCR beta cDNA was made from 500 ng of total RNA. Library construction for TCR beta comprised three nested multiplex PCR rounds performed with slightly modified ARM-PCR. TCRdb re-called the multiplex PCR reads with MiXCR, one entry per CDR3 protein. The table records approximately 80,000 distinct CDR3 sequences, 69% of them present only once. The TCR originated in a man aged 40-49 years with primary liver carcinoma and hepatitis B virus infection. Sequenced input: tumor-adjacent normal liver tissue.

CDR3 sequence: CASNPLGGSAVSHNEQFF. The CDR3 DNA follows: TGTGCCAGCAACCCGCTTGGAGGCTCAGCGGTCTCCCACAACGAGCAGTTCTTC. The V call is TRBV7-8, the J call TRBJ2-1; a possible D gene is TRBD2 (5 bases). Germline CDR1 SGHVS, CDR2 FQNEAQ. This CDR3 comprises 18 residues.